These 4 T cell receptor beta chains were all obtained from the same sample, sequenced in a study of cytomegalovirus exposure and HLA in healthy donors. Amplification used 60 Vbeta primers and 13 Jbeta primers. Using immunoSEQ multiplex PCR, the repertoire was profiled, and TCRdb retains in-frame clones only, with some absent. The sample lists some 140,000 clones, 65% to 85% occurring once. Sample: PBMCs. Every receptor here comes from a man aged 18 to 35 in good health and CMV-seronegative.

This clone was detected only once. The gene calls are TRBV27 and TRBJ2-7; TRBD1 is a possible D gene (5 bases). Trimming shortened V by 5 bases and J by 4 bases, and 9 bases separated the two germline ends. CDR1 and CDR2 from the germline V gene are MNHEY and SMNVEV (reference sequence). CDR3 size: 12 residues. For the CDR3, the DNA is TGTGCCAGCAGTACCCAGGGTTACGAGCAGTACTTC. The encoded protein is CASSTQGYEQYF.

This clone came up a few times. The V gene is TRBV2, the J gene TRBJ1-3, with D perhaps TRBD1 (6 bases). The CDR3 contains 14 residues. Germline V gene sequence: CDR1 SNHLY, CDR2 FYNNEI. Trimming left V 6 bases short and J 6 bases short, with 15 bases between. The CDR3 reads CASRERQVVNTIYF. In DNA form, the CDR3 reads TGTGCCAGCAGGGAAAGACAGGTCGTAAACACCATATATTTT.

The CDR3 region is CASSITENYNEQFF. The CDR3 nucleotides read TGTGCCAGTAGTATTACAGAGAACTACAATGAGCAGTTCTTC. The chain links TRBV19 to TRBJ2-1; D is uncertain. Germline assignment: CDR1 LNHDA and CDR2 SQIVND (reference sequence). The ends were cut back, 3 bases at V and 3 bases at J, with 9 bases in the middle. This CDR3 has 14 amino acids.

There are a few counts of this clone. The V and J genes are TRBV19 and TRBJ2-6, with D unresolved. The germline V and J ends were trimmed by 1 base and 2 bases, with 6 bases remaining between them. There are 15 residues in the CDR3. CDR1 and CDR2 (germline): LNHDA, SQIVND (reference sequence). The CDR3 protein is CASSIAGPGANVLTF. Written as DNA, the CDR3 is TGTGCCAGTAGTATAGCTGGGCCTGGGGCCAACGTCCTGACTTTC.